A single sample gave rise to the 12 T cell receptor beta chains below, sequenced in a study of response to subunit inactivated influenza vaccine. TCRdb itself ran the RT-PCR reads through MiXCR, one entry per CDR3 protein. The sample consists of about 570,000 distinct CDR3 sequences, about 11% of them appearing once. This same sample was also taken into another study, of T cells expressing NK-cell markers. That paper notes: TCR beta cDNA was made by 5'RACE template switching with UMIs.

Sequences were derived from PBMCs from blood, sampled on the day of vaccination. The receptors were sampled from a man between 50 and 59 years old who received an inactivated influenza vaccine.

This clonotype was counted many times. The rearrangement uses TRBV6-5 and TRBJ2-6; a weak D match, TRBD2 (5 bases). Per the germline V gene, CDR1 is MNHEY and CDR2 is SVGAGI. CDR3 length: 18 amino acids. Trimming pared 0 bases from V and 1 base from J, leaving 13 bases between. CDR3: CASSYSDGRRSGANVLTF. For the CDR3, the DNA is TGTGCCAGCAGTTACTCGGACGGCAGGAGGTCTGGGGCCAACGTCCTGACTTTC.

The chain recombines TRBV4-1 with TRBJ1-5; D not resolved. The CDR3 consists of 13 residues. Between the trimmed V and J ends, which lost 4 bases and 5 bases, there was a span of 9 bases. Germline V gene data show CDR1 as MGHRA and CDR2 as YSYEKL. CDR3: CASSLFTDQPQHF. In nucleotides, the CDR3 is TGCGCCAGCAGCCTCTTTACTGATCAGCCCCAGCATTTT.

The CDR3 DNA reads as TGTGCCAGCAGCTGGAGGCGGGAGCGGGGGGACAATGAGCAGTTCTTC. Translated, it gives CASSWRRERGDNEQFF. The chain couples TRBV5-6 to TRBJ2-1, with TRBD2 identical over 9 bases. Looked up from germline, CDR1 is SGHDT and CDR2 is YYEEEE. J lost 5 bases, V lost 3 bases, and 9 bases had no gene match. This CDR3 spans 16 amino acids.

This chain connects TRBV7-6 to TRBJ2-3; D ambiguous. Trimming took off 5 bases at V and 4 bases at J, with 10 bases between the two ends. The CDR3 is made up of 13 amino acids. Looked up from germline, CDR1 is SGHVS and CDR2 is FNYEAQ. The CDR3 loop is CASSAREADTQYF. The CDR3 region has the DNA TGTGCCAGCAGCGCCCGAGAGGCAGATACGCAGTATTTT.

The chain joins TRBV2 to TRBJ2-7, with D uncertain. CDR3 length: 11 residues. Germline V gene sequence: CDR1 SNHLY, CDR2 FYNNEI. With 4 bases removed from V and 4 bases from J, the gap between germline ends came to 5 bases. The CDR3 bases are TGTGCCAGCAGTGTGCAGTACGAGCAGTACTTC. Amino acid sequence: CASSVQYEQYF.

This clonotype appeared a few times. The rearrangement uses TRBV4-2 and TRBJ2-5; D gene uncertain. The CDR3 has 13 residues. Trimming cost V 3 bases and J 5 bases, with 10 bases left between them. Germline V gives CDR1 LGHNA, CDR2 YNFKEQ. The CDR3 loop is CASSQNPWETQYF. The CDR3 nucleotides read TGTGCCAGCAGCCAGAACCCCTGGGAGACCCAGTACTTC.

This clonotype was seen many times. CDR3 DNA: TGCAGTGCTAGAGAACTAGCGGGAGCAACAGATACGCAGTATTTT. This translates into CSARELAGATDTQYF. The chain employs TRBV20-1 and TRBJ2-3; TRBD2 agrees at 11 bases. Germline V gene sequence: CDR1 DFQATT, CDR2 SNEGSKA (reference sequence). The CDR3 has 15 amino acids. V dropped 0 bases and J dropped 3; count of bases not matched to a gene: 2.

The V gene is TRBV4-3, the J gene TRBJ2-1, with TRBD2 matching over 8 bases. The CDR3 is made up of 16 amino acids. The V gene end was trimmed by 0 bases and the J gene end by 7 bases; junction bases not matched to a gene: 8. Germline values: CDR1 LGHNA, CDR2 YSLEER. CDR3 bases: TGCGCCAGCAGCCAAGATCCCCGGGGGGGGTTGAATGAGCAGTTCTTC. This gives the protein CASSQDPRGGLNEQFF.

This clonotype has only a few counts. J is TRBJ2-7 and V is TRBV4-1; 10 nucleotides line up with TRBD2. The CDR3 is made up of 15 amino acids. With 2 bases clipped from V and 0 bases from J, the junction kept 1 base outside the gene matches. CDR1 MGHRA and CDR2 YSYEKL come from the germline V gene. The CDR3 region is CASSQLAGDSYEQYF. The CDR3 DNA reads as TGCGCCAGCAGCCAACTAGCGGGAGACTCCTACGAGCAGTACTTC.

J is TRBJ2-1 and V is TRBV10-3; 11 positions match TRBD2. Per the germline V gene, CDR1 is ENHRY and CDR2 is SYGVKD. With V trimmed by 11 bases and J by 7 bases, 4 bases remained unmatched. The CDR3 is 12 amino acids. Written as DNA, the CDR3 is TGTGCCTCGAGGACTAGCGGGAATGAGCAGTTCTTC. Its translation: CASRTSGNEQFF.

This chain uses TRBV9 with TRBJ1-2; D is uncertain. Trimming removed 0 bases at V and 6 bases at J, with 15 bases between. The CDR3 is made up of 15 amino acids. Germline V CDR1 and CDR2: SGDLS, YYNGEE. CDR3 amino acids: CASSVGAVAFDGYTF. The CDR3 coding sequence is TGTGCCAGCAGCGTAGGGGCCGTAGCCTTTGATGGCTACACCTTC.

The chain joins TRBV11-2 to TRBJ2-2, with D hard to call. The length of the CDR3 is 16 residues. V lost 5 bases to trimming and J lost 2 bases, with 15 bases between them. Germline values: CDR1 SGHAT, CDR2 FQNNGV. Here the CDR3 DNA reads TGTGCCAGCAGCCCAAGAGTGAAGGCCAACACCGGGGAGCTGTTTTTT. It codes for CASSPRVKANTGELFF.